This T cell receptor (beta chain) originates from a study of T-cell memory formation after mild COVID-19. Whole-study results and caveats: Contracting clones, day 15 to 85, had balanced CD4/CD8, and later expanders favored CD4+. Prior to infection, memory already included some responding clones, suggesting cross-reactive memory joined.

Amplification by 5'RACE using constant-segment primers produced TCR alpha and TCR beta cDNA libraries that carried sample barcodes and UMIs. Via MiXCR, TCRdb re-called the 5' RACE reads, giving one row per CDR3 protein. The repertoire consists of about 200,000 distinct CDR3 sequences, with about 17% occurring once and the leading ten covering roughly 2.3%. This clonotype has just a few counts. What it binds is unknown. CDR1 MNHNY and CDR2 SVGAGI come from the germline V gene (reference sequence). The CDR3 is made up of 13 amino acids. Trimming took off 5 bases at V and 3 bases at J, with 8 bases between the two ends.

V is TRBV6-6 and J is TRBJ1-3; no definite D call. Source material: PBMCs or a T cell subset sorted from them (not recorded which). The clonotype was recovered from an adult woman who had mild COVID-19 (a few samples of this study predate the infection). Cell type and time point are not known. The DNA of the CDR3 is TGTGCCAGCAGTCGCGAGAATGGAAACACCATATATTTT. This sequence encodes CASSRENGNTIYF.